The entry that follows covers one T cell receptor beta chain sequence. Its antigen is unidentified. Germline is not matched at one junction end, which may reflect a read error. The CDR3 covers 12 residues. Germline CDR1 SGHTA, CDR2 FQGNSA. The sample originates from a study of cytomegalovirus exposure and HLA in healthy donors. Broader study findings: The study put 150 or so TCR beta chains on its list as cytomegalovirus-associated. It is likely that the observed cluster of highly shared sequence variants was a sequencing artifact. Diagnosis of cytomegalovirus status made by the classifier reportedly showed high specificity and sensitivity. Owing to their indistinguishability, certain V segments, notably TRBV6-2 and TRBV6-3, were excluded.

The PCR was carried out with 60 Vbeta primers and 13 Jbeta primers. TCRdb's copy holds only in-frame clones and misses some; the assay was immunoSEQ multiplex PCR. The sample has some 160,000 clones, approximately 80% seen once. The chain couples TRBV7-2 to TRBJ1-5; D gene ambiguous. This TCR was recovered from a man in his 60s in good health and CMV-seronegative. The sequenced sample consisted of PBMCs. The CDR3 nucleotides are TGTGCCAGCAGCCCAATCGGAGGGCCCCAGAATTTT. It is translated as CASSPIGGPQNF.